The 6 T cell receptor beta chains reported below all come from one sample, sequenced in a study of T cell repertoires in cytomegalovirus infection. TCRdb redid the calling of the reads with MiXCR, one entry per CDR3 protein. The profile shows more than 400,000 distinct CDR3 sequences, about 30% of them singletons. The material sequenced was PBMCs. These receptor sequences come from a human donor in good health (CMV status not recorded). Some clones in this sample may be carry-over from other donors' samples.

The V and J genes are TRBV11-2 and TRBJ2-7, with 7 bases aligning to TRBD2. Trimming cost V 5 bases and J 4 bases; bases outside gene matches: 14. Germline CDR1 and CDR2: SGHAT and FQNNGV. The CDR3 consists of 16 residues. CDR3 DNA sequence: TGTGCCAGCAGCCTTCGGGGTAAAGGCGGGAGATACGAGCAGTACGTC. It is translated as CASSLRGKGGRYEQYV.

This chain connects TRBV20-1 to TRBJ1-4; D ambiguous. The V gene's germline CDR1 is DFQATT and CDR2 SNEGSKA (reference sequence). This CDR3 spans 13 amino acids. V was cut by 2 bases and J by 8 bases, with 12 bases left in between. The CDR3 nucleotides read TGCAGTGCTAGATCGGTTATTGGGGAAAAACTGTTTTTT. Translating it yields CSARSVIGEKLFF.

In this sample, this clonotype turned up a few times. This sequence joins TRBV20-1 and TRBJ2-5; 9 nucleotides align to TRBD2. CDR1 DFQATT and CDR2 SNEGSKA come from the germline V gene (reference sequence). CDR3 length: 16 residues. After removal of 5 bases from V and 2 bases from J, the junction contained 12 bases not matched to a gene. Here the CDR3 reads CSAENARLAEQETQYF. CDR3 coding DNA: TGCAGTGCTGAAAACGCACGACTAGCGGAACAAGAGACCCAGTACTTC.

The chain employs TRBV29-1 and TRBJ2-1; 9 positions agree with TRBD1. The CDR3 is made up of 14 amino acids. Germline V lookup: CDR1 SQVTM, CDR2 ANQGSEA. V lost 6 bases, J lost 7 bases, and 10 bases stayed unmatched. The CDR3 loop reads CSVSGTGLSNEQFF. The CDR3, as DNA: TGCAGCGTCTCCGGGACAGGGTTATCTAATGAGCAGTTCTTC.

The chain couples TRBV7-2 to TRBJ2-5; possibly TRBD2 for D (6 bases). The CDR3 loop spans 13 amino acids. Germline CDR1 and CDR2: SGHTA and FQGNSA. V was pared by 6 bases and J by 5 bases, with 13 bases between. CDR3 DNA sequence: TGTGCCAGCAGTGGGACTGTCGGGGAGACCCAGTACTTC. Its protein is CASSGTVGETQYF.

The chain has TRBV6-5 and TRBJ1-5; D gene uncertain. The CDR3 length is 16 residues. The V end was cut by 8 bases, the J end by 3 bases, with 20 bases between. Looked up from germline, CDR1 is MNHEY and CDR2 is SVGAGI. In nucleotides, the CDR3 is TGTGCCAGCGGTTCAACACGAAGGCGTTTCAATCAGCCCCAGCATTTT. Its protein product is CASGSTRRRFNQPQHF.